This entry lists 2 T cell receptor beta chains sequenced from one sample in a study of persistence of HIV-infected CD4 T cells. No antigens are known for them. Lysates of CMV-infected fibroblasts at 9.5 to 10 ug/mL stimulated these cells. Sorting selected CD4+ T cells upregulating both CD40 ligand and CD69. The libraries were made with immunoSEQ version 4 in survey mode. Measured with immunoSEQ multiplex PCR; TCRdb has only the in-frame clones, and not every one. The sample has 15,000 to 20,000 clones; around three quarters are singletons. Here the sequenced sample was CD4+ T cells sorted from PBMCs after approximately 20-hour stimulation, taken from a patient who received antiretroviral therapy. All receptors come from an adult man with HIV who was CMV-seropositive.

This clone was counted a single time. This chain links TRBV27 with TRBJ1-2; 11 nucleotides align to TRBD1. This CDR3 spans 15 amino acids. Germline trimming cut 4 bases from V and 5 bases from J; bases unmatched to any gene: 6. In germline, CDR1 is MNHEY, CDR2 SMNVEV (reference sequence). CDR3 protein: CASSSLGQGAYGYTF. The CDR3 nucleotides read TGTGCCAGCAGTTCCCTCGGACAGGGGGCATATGGCTACACCTTC.

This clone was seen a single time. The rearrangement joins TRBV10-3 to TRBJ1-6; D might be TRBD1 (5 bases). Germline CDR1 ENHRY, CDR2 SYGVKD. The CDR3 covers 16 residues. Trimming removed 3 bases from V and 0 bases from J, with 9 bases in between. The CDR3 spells CAISDRQSSYNSPLHF. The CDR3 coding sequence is TGTGCCATCAGTGATAGACAGAGCTCCTATAATTCACCCCTCCACTTT.